The source of this T cell receptor beta chain is a study of vaccination and CD4 T cells after COVID-19. Study details: Cells were stimulated with overlapping spike peptides from SARS-CoV-2, HCoV-NL63, HCoV-OC43 and HCoV-229E. Overall study findings and caveats: Nearly all convalescent vaccine-specific clones, 304 of 307, recognized only SARS-CoV-2 spike. Convalescent patients saw a median about 90% of their reactive clones show up only after vaccination.

The Oncomine TCR Beta short-read assay was what sequenced the DNA obtained from cultured CD4+ T cells. Genomic DNA was isolated from cultured CD4+ T cells. TCRdb analysed the PCR reads with MiXCR anew, one entry per CDR3 protein. The data contain about 8,500 distinct CDR3 sequences, 40% to 60% of them singletons. CDR3 length: 14 amino acids. The junction had 6 bases not matched to a gene; V was cut back by 8 bases and J by 3 bases. Per the germline V gene, CDR1 is MNHNS and CDR2 is SASEGT. The sample's treatment: roughly 10-day PBMC culture with coronavirus spike peptide pools or control peptides (ViraFEST assay). Judged by abundance, this clonotype is medium-sized. The antigen is undetermined.

The TCR was taken from a human donor who had recovered from COVID-19. The J gene is TRBJ2-2, the V gene TRBV6-1; 7 positions agree with TRBD2. Specimen: CD4+ T cells from blood, cultured in vitro. CDR3: CASGGREHTGELFF. The CDR3, as DNA: TGTGCCAGCGGCGGGAGAGAACACACCGGGGAGCTGTTTTTT.